The T cell receptor (beta chain) described here comes from a study of T cell changes during pregnancy in multiple sclerosis. Germline values: CDR1 MDHEN, CDR2 SYDVKM. The CDR3 is 15 amino acids. Trimming pared 5 bases from V and 2 bases from J, leaving 15 bases between. Libraries were prepared by immunoSEQ multiplex PCR; TCRdb keeps only in-frame clonotypes and omits some of them. The sample lists about 75,000 clones; 94% were seen once. The chain combines TRBV28 with TRBJ1-1; the D gene is possibly TRBD1 (6 bases). The sequence derives from a female donor with multiple sclerosis, enrolled in a pregnancy study. Sequences were derived from CD4+ T cells from peripheral blood mononuclear cells, sampled after pregnancy. The CDR3 loop is CASSPLDRYNTEAFF. DNA for the CDR3: TGTGCCAGCAGTCCCTTAGACAGGTACAACACTGAAGCTTTCTTT.